The 28 T cell receptor beta chains below all came from one sample that was sequenced in a study of regulatory T cells in long-lasting Graves disease. Time point in this sample: persistent/refractory GD, antithyroid drugs over 5 years with positive TRAb. Researchers made the TCR library from RNA that was extracted from PBMCs. Construction of the TCR beta libraries employed iRepertoire HTBI primers in conjunction with Arm-PCR of CDR3 regions. TCRdb reprocessed the multiplex PCR reads with MiXCR, giving one entry per CDR3 protein. Counted here are hundreds of thousands of distinct CDR3 sequences, roughly 22% occurring once; the ten biggest clones make up about an eighth. Here the sequenced sample was peripheral blood mononuclear cells (PBMCs), taken when the disease was refractory, from a patient treated with antithyroid drugs. The source is a female donor with Graves disease.

In this sample, this clonotype turned up a few times. The CDR3: CASIRAGTSGIGETQYF. CDR3 in DNA: TGCGCCAGCATTCGGGCCGGGACTAGCGGGATAGGGGAGACCCAGTACTTC. The genes are TRBV10-2 and TRBJ2-5, with 13 bases identical to TRBD2. Trimming cost V 7 bases and J 5 bases; bases outside gene matches: 13. There are 17 residues in the CDR3. CDR1 WSHSY and CDR2 SAAADI come from the germline V gene.

In this sample, this clonotype turned up many times. The chain combines TRBV29-1 with TRBJ2-7; possible D gene TRBD1, 6 bases. Trimming stripped 1 base from V and 6 bases from J, with 16 bases between. Per germline, CDR1 SQVTM and CDR2 ANQGSEA. There are 14 residues in the CDR3. This CDR3 reads CSVEVAGDGAEQYF. The CDR3 bases are TGCAGCGTTGAAGTTGCAGGGGACGGAGCCGAGCAGTACTTC.

This clonotype was detected ten times or more. The chain uses TRBV7-2 and TRBJ1-1; tentatively, D is TRBD1 (5 bases). CDR3 size: 14 residues. With 6 bases removed from V and 4 bases from J, the gap between germline ends came to 15 bases. Germline CDR1 reads SGHTA; CDR2 reads FQGNSA. CDR3 region: CASRPTIGATEAFF. In nucleotides, the CDR3 is TGTGCCAGCAGACCGACCATCGGGGCCACTGAAGCTTTCTTT.

This clonotype was detected a few times. The chain uses TRBV4-3 and TRBJ1-6; D gene ambiguous. The CDR3 length is 15 residues. Trimming removed 3 bases at V and 2 bases at J, with 8 bases between. CDR1 and CDR2 (germline): LGHNA, YSLEER. CDR3 coding DNA: TGCGCCAGCAGCCACGAGGACCCCTATAATTCACCCCTCCACTTT. Translating it yields CASSHEDPYNSPLHF.

With regard to this clonotype: This clone may be a read error of a much larger clone one base away. The genes are TRBV27 and TRBJ1-4, with a tentative D call TRBD1 (5 bases). Germline V gene lookup returns CDR1 MNHEY and CDR2 SMNVEV (reference sequence). V lost 5 bases and J lost 8, with 15 bases in between. The CDR3 has 14 amino acids. The CDR3 loop is CASSPEAGTEKLFF. CDR3 nucleotides: TGTGCCAGCAGTCCCGAAGCAGGGACCGAAAAACTGTTTTTT.

This clonotype was found many times. The chain joins TRBV28 to TRBJ1-2; D remains unclear. Germline CDR1 is MDHEN and CDR2 is SYDVKM. The V end lost 6 bases, the J end lost 4 bases, and 12 bases lay between the germline ends. This CDR3 comprises 13 residues. The CDR3 reads CASSRQPSYGYTF. The CDR3 bases are TGTGCCAGCAGCCGCCAACCTTCCTATGGCTACACCTTC.

This clonotype was observed a handful of times. The chain recombines TRBV19 with TRBJ2-7; D ambiguous. The CDR3 contains 16 residues. Trimming shortened V by 2 bases and J by 2 bases, and 16 bases separated the two germline ends. CDR1 LNHDA and CDR2 SQIVND come from the germline V gene (reference sequence). The CDR3 nucleotides read TGTGCCAGTAGTATATCCCCCCCGGTCGGAACCTACGAGCAGTACTTC. Translation: CASSISPPVGTYEQYF.

This clonotype has at least ten counts. CDR3 sequence (DNA): TGTGCCAGCAGTGAAGTTTTGGGGGCCGGGGAGACCCAGTACTTC. Amino acid sequence: CASSEVLGAGETQYF. The rearrangement links TRBV2 to TRBJ2-5; tentatively, D is TRBD1 (6 bases). The CDR3 is made up of 15 amino acids. CDR1 is SNHLY, CDR2 FYNNEI, per germline. V lost 1 base, J lost 5 bases, and 14 bases lay in between. Full variable domain (remainder filled in from reference TRBV2 and TRBJ2-5): EPEVTQTPSHQVTQMGQEVILRCVPISNHLYFYWYRQILGQKVEFLVSFYNNEISEKSEIFDDQFSVERPDGSNFTLKIRSTKLEDSAMYFCASSEVLGAGETQYFGPGTRLLVL.

Of note for this clonotype: This may come from a read error, since a much larger clone is one base off. V usage is TRBV30 and J usage is TRBJ1-2; a possible D gene is TRBD1 (5 bases). Trimming left V 2 bases short and J 2 bases short, with 12 bases between. The length of the CDR3 is 14 residues. Looked up from germline, CDR1 is GTSNPN and CDR2 is SVGIG (reference sequence). As DNA, the CDR3 is TGTGCCTGGAGTAAAGTCAGGGTGAACTATGGCTACACCTTC. This codes for CAWSKVRVNYGYTF. The full variable domain, with the rest looked up from reference TRBV30 and TRBJ1-2, is SQTIHQWPATLVQPVGSPLSLECTVEGTSNPNLYWYRQAAGRGLQLLFYSVGIGQISSEVPQNLSASRPQDRQFILSSKKLLLSDSGFYLCAWSKVRVNYGYTFGSGTRLTVV.

There are a few counts of this clonotype. The chain has TRBV7-8 and TRBJ2-3; the D gene is possibly TRBD2 (7 bases). This CDR3 contains 15 residues. Trimming stripped 5 bases from V and 4 bases from J, with 16 bases between. Germline V gives CDR1 SGHVS, CDR2 FQNEAQ. CDR3 sequence reads: CASSLGGGYSDTQYF. CDR3 bases: TGTGCCAGCAGCCTAGGGGGGGGCTATTCAGATACGCAGTATTTT.

This clonotype occurred a few times. The rearrangement joins TRBV19 to TRBJ1-5; D is ambiguous. CDR3 length: 14 amino acids. Germline CDR1 and CDR2: LNHDA and SQIVND (reference sequence). Trimming cost V 5 bases and J 10 bases, with 18 bases left between them. CDR3 sequence (DNA): TGTGCCAGTAGTCAAGACACCCCGGTGTTCCCCCAGCATTTT. The encoded protein is CASSQDTPVFPQHF. Full variable domain (missing parts from reference TRBV19 and TRBJ1-5): DGGITQSPKYLFRKEGQNVTLSCEQNLNHDAMYWYRQDPGQGLRLIYYSQIVNDFQKGDIAEGYSVSREKKESFPLTVTSAQKNPTAFYLCASSQDTPVFPQHFGDGTRLSIL.

This clonotype appeared many times. The chain carries TRBV12-3 or TRBV12-4 and TRBJ1-3; TRBD1 matches 7 bases. The CDR3 runs 15 residues. Trimming took 5 bases from V and 2 from J; bases not matched to a gene: 6. The CDR3 sequence: CASSQNRGAGNTIYF. The CDR3 DNA follows: TGTGCCAGCAGTCAAAACAGGGGAGCTGGAAACACCATATATTTT.

This clonotype has ten or more counts. The chain uses TRBV12-3 or TRBV12-4 and TRBJ1-1; no clear D gene. This CDR3 has 13 amino acids. Trimming pared 3 bases from V and 2 bases from J, leaving 7 bases between. DNA for the CDR3: TGTGCCAGCAGTTTTGTCCCAAACACTGAAGCTTTCTTT. It yields the protein CASSFVPNTEAFF.

V and J are TRBV7-2 and TRBJ1-3; 11 bases agree with TRBD1. The CDR3 contains 16 residues. Germline-derived CDR1 and CDR2 are SGHTA and FQGNSA. V gave up 5 bases and J gave up 7 bases; unmatched junction bases: 10. The CDR3 protein is CASSPRRTGGRNTIYF. CDR3 bases: TGTGCCAGCAGCCCCCGTCGGACAGGGGGCAGGAACACCATATATTTT.

This clonotype was observed a few times. The chain links TRBV28 to TRBJ1-5; D is unclear. The ends were cut back, 8 bases at V and 5 bases at J, with 13 bases in the middle. Germline CDR1 reads MDHEN; CDR2 reads SYDVKM. The CDR3 consists of 13 residues. The CDR3 nucleotides read TGTGCCAGCGGATCCTCGGTCGATCAGCCCCAGCATTTT. Translation gives CASGSSVDQPQHF.

The chain links TRBV13 to TRBJ1-6; D unclear. V lost 5 bases to trimming and J lost 2 bases, with 7 bases between them. The length of the CDR3 is 14 residues. Germline V gene sequence: CDR1 PRHDT, CDR2 FYEKMQ (reference sequence). As DNA, the CDR3 is TGTGCCAGCAGCCCCGGGACCTATAATTCACCCCTCCACTTT. Translating gives CASSPGTYNSPLHF.

This clonotype has at least ten counts. The chain uses TRBV29-1 and TRBJ2-5, with TRBD1 matching over 7 bases. CDR1 SQVTM and CDR2 ANQGSEA come from the germline V gene. V was pared by 1 base and J by 3 bases, with 5 bases of the junction left unmatched. The CDR3 sequence is 14 residues long. The CDR3 is CSVEGLGTEETQYF. CDR3 coding DNA: TGCAGCGTTGAAGGGCTAGGGACAGAAGAGACCCAGTACTTC.

This clonotype was found once. Given a much more abundant clone one base away, this may be a read error. The chain has TRBV28 and TRBJ2-1; 8 positions match TRBD2. This CDR3 region has 15 residues. Trimming removed 4 bases from V and 9 bases from J; junction bases left unmatched: 11. Germline values: CDR1 MDHEN, CDR2 SYDVKM. This CDR3 is CASSSPKNSGGEQFF. The DNA for the CDR3 is TGTGCCAGCAGTTCCCCCAAGAACAGCGGGGGTGAGCAGTTCTTC. Looking up the rest from reference TRBV28 and TRBJ2-1 gives the full variable domain: DVKVTQSSRYLVKRTGEKVFLECVQDMDHENMFWYRQDPGLGLRLIYFSYDVKMKEKGDIPEGYSVSREKKERFSLILESASTNQTSMYLCASSSPKNSGGEQFFGPGTRLTVL.

This rearrangement joins TRBV24-1 to TRBJ2-5, with D unresolved. The J call is doubtful: the DNA matches TRBJ2-1 better. Germline loops: CDR1 KGHDR, CDR2 SFDVKD. The CDR3 length is 12 residues. The CDR3 reads CATRSTDDEQFF. The CDR3 nucleotides are TGTGCCACCAGGTCCACCGACGATGAGCAGTTCTTC.

This chain links TRBV4-1 with TRBJ2-7; 12 positions agree with TRBD2. The CDR3 has 17 residues. Germline lookup yields CDR1 MGHRA and CDR2 YSYEKL. Losses at the gene ends were 4 bases for V and 0 bases for J; bases not matched to a gene: 7. Here the CDR3 reads CASSPGGLAGSSYEQYF. As DNA, the CDR3 is TGCGCCAGCAGCCCCGGAGGACTAGCGGGATCCTCCTACGAGCAGTACTTC.

This clonotype was seen repeatedly, ten times or more. V is TRBV24-1 and J is TRBJ1-5; D gene ambiguous. The CDR3 covers 15 residues. The V and J ends lost 4 bases and 2 bases respectively, with 11 bases between them. The germline V gene encodes CDR1 KGHDR and CDR2 SFDVKD. This CDR3 is CATSDGGQGNQPQHF. The CDR3 DNA follows: TGTGCCACCAGTGACGGTGGGCAGGGCAATCAGCCCCAGCATTTT.

This clonotype was detected ten times or more. This chain joins TRBV28 and TRBJ2-5; 8 bases align to TRBD2. The J segment lost 2 bases and the V segment lost 5 bases, leaving 10 bases of the junction unmatched. This CDR3 region has 16 residues. CDR1 is MDHEN and CDR2 is SYDVKM in the germline V gene. The CDR3 here is CASSPWVAGHQETQYF. The CDR3 region has the DNA TGTGCCAGCAGTCCCTGGGTAGCGGGGCATCAAGAGACCCAGTACTTC.

The genes are TRBV30 and TRBJ1-1, with D possibly being TRBD1 (5 bases). The CDR3 is 13 residues long. Germline V gene data show CDR1 as GTSNPN and CDR2 as SVGIG (reference sequence). Deletions cut 6 bases from V and 5 bases from J, with 16 bases between. CDR3 sequence reads: CACILRDFTEAFF. Written as DNA, the CDR3 is TGTGCCTGCATCCTCAGGGATTTTACTGAAGCTTTCTTT.

This clonotype was found many times. V is TRBV6-5 and J is TRBJ2-7, with a possible D match to TRBD1 (5 bases). The CDR3 has 15 residues. Per the germline V gene, CDR1 is MNHEY and CDR2 is SVGAGI. V lost 3 bases, J lost 3 bases, and 15 bases lay in between. The CDR3 DNA is TGTGCCAGCAGTTATGGCCAGGGTCGAAACTACGAGCAGTACTTC. Protein sequence: CASSYGQGRNYEQYF.

The chain employs TRBV12-3 or TRBV12-4 and TRBJ1-5; a weak D match, TRBD1 (6 bases). There are 15 residues in the CDR3. The ends were cut back, 5 bases at V and 1 base at J, with 12 bases in the middle. CDR3 nucleotides: TGTGCCAGCAGTCGGGACAACCGAAGCAATCAGCCCCAGCATTTT. Amino acids: CASSRDNRSNQPQHF.

In this sample, this clonotype turned up many times. The chain carries TRBV28 and TRBJ1-2; no clear D. Germline V gene sequence: CDR1 MDHEN, CDR2 SYDVKM. CDR3 length: 13 residues. V lost 1 base and J 8 bases, leaving 11 bases between the germline ends. CDR3 region: CASSLSPADGYTF. CDR3 in DNA: TGTGCCAGCAGTTTATCTCCAGCCGACGGCTACACCTTC.

This clonotype was observed at least ten times. This chain joins TRBV28 and TRBJ1-4; the D gene is possibly TRBD1 (5 bases). The CDR3 is 14 amino acids. Trimming removed 6 bases from V and 0 bases from J, with 8 bases in between. The V gene's germline CDR1 is MDHEN and CDR2 SYDVKM. CDR3 DNA sequence: TGTGCCAGCAGATGGGGGGCAACTAATGAAAAACTGTTTTTT. It is translated as CASRWGATNEKLFF.

The sample holds a few counts of this clonotype. The V call is TRBV19, the J call TRBJ1-1, with D possibly TRBD1 on 6 matching bases. From germline, CDR1 is LNHDA and CDR2 SQIVND (reference sequence). The CDR3 sequence is 14 residues long. Trimming cost V 3 bases and J 4 bases, with 12 bases left between them. The CDR3 nucleotides read TGTGCCAGTAGTATCAGGGGAGGAAGCACTGAAGCTTTCTTT. This encodes CASSIRGGSTEAFF. The entire variable domain, with the rest obtained from reference TRBV19 and TRBJ1-1, is as follows: DGGITQSPKYLFRKEGQNVTLSCEQNLNHDAMYWYRQDPGQGLRLIYYSQIVNDFQKGDIAEGYSVSREKKESFPLTVTSAQKNPTAFYLCASSIRGGSTEAFFGQGTRLTVV.